This T cell receptor (beta chain) stems from a study of OX40 agonist ivuxolimab in advanced cancers. The germline V and J ends were trimmed by 4 bases and 7 bases, with 16 bases remaining between them. Germline V gene lookup returns CDR1 MGHRA and CDR2 YSYEKL. The CDR3 runs 15 residues. The assay was immunoSEQ multiplex PCR, and TCRdb's table has in-frame clones only and misses some. Here the sample spans about 68,000 clones, roughly 84% being singletons. This chain connects TRBV4-1 to TRBJ1-4, with D unresolved. The sample in question was CD4+ or CD8+ T cells sorted from blood, obtained in a trial of the OX40 agonist ivuxolimab. The source of this sequence is an adult with an advanced solid tumor such as melanoma, head and neck, liver or kidney cancer. The DNA of the CDR3 is TGCGCCAGCAGCCCTACCTCGGGAGGACGTGAAAAACTGTTTTTT. Protein product: CASSPTSGGREKLFF.